This T cell receptor beta chain comes out of a study of blood T cell repertoires in COVID-19. Study-wide background: Sample material is recorded as cDNA or gDNA derived from T cells, B-cell-depleted T cells, or PBMCs.

Per the germline V gene, CDR1 is LGHDT and CDR2 is YNNKEL (reference sequence). Trimming cost V 2 bases and J 7 bases, with 12 bases left between them. This CDR3 contains 15 residues. Source study methods: Estimation of nucleated cell counts was performed using reference gene primer amplification. Assay: immunoSEQ multiplex PCR; the TCRdb copy retains only in-frame clones and omits some. V and J calls and clone size are given by that table; D and trimming were obtained from the DNA. The table lists 130,000 to 150,000 clones, around 79% of them singletons. The specimen was peripheral blood. The TCR originated in a man in his 60s with acute or convalescent COVID-19. The chain recombines TRBV3-1 (or the pseudogene TRBV3-2) with TRBJ1-6, with D maybe TRBD1 (5 bases). CDR3 bases: TGTGCCAGCAGCCAAACGGGGAGGGGAAATTCACCCCTCCACTTT. Amino acid sequence: CASSQTGRGNSPLHF.